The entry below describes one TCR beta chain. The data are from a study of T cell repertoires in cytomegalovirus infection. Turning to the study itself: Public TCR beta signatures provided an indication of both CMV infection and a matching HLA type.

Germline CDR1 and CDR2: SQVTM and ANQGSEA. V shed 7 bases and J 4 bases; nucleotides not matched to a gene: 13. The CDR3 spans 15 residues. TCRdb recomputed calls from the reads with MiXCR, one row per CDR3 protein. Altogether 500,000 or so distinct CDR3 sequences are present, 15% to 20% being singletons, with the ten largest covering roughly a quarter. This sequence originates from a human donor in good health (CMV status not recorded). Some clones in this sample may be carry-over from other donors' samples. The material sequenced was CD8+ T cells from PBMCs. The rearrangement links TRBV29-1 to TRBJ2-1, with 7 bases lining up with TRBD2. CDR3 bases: TGCAGCGCCTCGTCCCCTAGCGGTGAATACAATGAGCAGTTCTTC. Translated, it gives CSASSPSGEYNEQFF.